The 32 T cell receptor beta chains given below trace back to one sample, sequenced in a study of blood T cell repertoires in COVID-19. Produced via immunoSEQ multiplex PCR; TCRdb's table is partial and in-frame only. Among about 52,000 clones listed, approximately 90% were seen once. The sample comprised peripheral blood. These receptors all stem from a man between 65 and 85 years old with acute or convalescent COVID-19.

This sequence joins TRBV28 and TRBJ1-1; 8 bases agree with TRBD1. The CDR3 covers 15 residues. Per germline, CDR1 MDHEN and CDR2 SYDVKM. Unmatched junction bases numbered 4, after V lost 3 bases and J lost 1 base. CDR3: CASSFPGTGNTEAFF. Written as DNA, the CDR3 is TGTGCCAGCAGTTTCCCAGGGACAGGGAACACTGAAGCTTTCTTT. The entire variable domain, with the rest obtained from reference TRBV28 and TRBJ1-1, is as follows: DVKVTQSSRYLVKRTGEKVFLECVQDMDHENMFWYRQDPGLGLRLIYFSYDVKMKEKGDIPEGYSVSREKKERFSLILESASTNQTSMYLCASSFPGTGNTEAFFGQGTRLTVV.

The chain links TRBV18 to TRBJ1-2, with D perhaps TRBD1 (6 bases). Per the germline V gene, CDR1 is KGHSH and CDR2 is LQKENI. The CDR3 loop spans 19 amino acids. V was shortened by 3 bases and J by 0 bases, with 23 bases between the two germline ends. The CDR3 DNA sequence: TGTGCCAGCTCACCGATTTTTATCACAGGGCTGGATCCTAACTATGGCTACACCTTC. Protein sequence: CASSPIFITGLDPNYGYTF.

J is TRBJ1-6 and V is TRBV19; 7 positions match TRBD1. The V gene end was trimmed by 5 bases and the J gene end by 10 bases; junction bases not matched to a gene: 11. Germline V lookup: CDR1 LNHDA, CDR2 SQIVND (reference sequence). The length of the CDR3 is 15 residues. The CDR3 nucleotides are TGTGCCAGTAGTGACAGGGCTTCCCGAGCATCACCCCTCCACTTT. Protein: CASSDRASRASPLHF. Full variable domain (rest looked up from reference TRBV19 and TRBJ1-6): DGGITQSPKYLFRKEGQNVTLSCEQNLNHDAMYWYRQDPGQGLRLIYYSQIVNDFQKGDIAEGYSVSREKKESFPLTVTSAQKNPTAFYLCASSDRASRASPLHFGNGTRLTVT.

The rearrangement joins TRBV6-5 to TRBJ1-2; TRBD1 might be the D (5 bases). V was cut by 4 bases and J by 8 bases, with 17 bases left in between. CDR3 size: 14 residues. CDR1 and CDR2 (germline): MNHEY, SVGAGI. CDR3: CASSSAGTWLGYTF. The CDR3 nucleotides are TGTGCCAGCAGTTCCGCCGGGACTTGGTTAGGCTACACCTTC.

This chain connects TRBV9 to TRBJ1-6; D call uncertain. The length of the CDR3 is 14 residues. The V end lost 0 bases, the J end lost 10 bases, and 11 bases lay between the germline ends. The germline gives CDR1 SGDLS, CDR2 YYNGEE. The CDR3 region has the DNA TGTGCCAGCAGCGTAGTCGAATCCCGGTCACCCCTCCACTTT. Translated, it gives CASSVVESRSPLHF.

The J gene is TRBJ1-2, the V gene TRBV5-1; 7 bases align to TRBD1. Germline V CDR1 and CDR2: SGHRS, YFSETQ. The CDR3 extends over 14 amino acids. V shed 0 bases and J 2 bases; nucleotides not matched to a gene: 1. CDR3 in amino acids: CASSLGQGNYGYTF. In DNA, the CDR3 is TGCGCCAGCAGCTTGGGACAGGGAAACTATGGCTACACCTTC.

The chain combines TRBV19 with TRBJ2-3; 11 positions match TRBD2. Germline loops: CDR1 LNHDA, CDR2 SQIVND (reference sequence). The CDR3 extends over 15 amino acids. Unmatched junction bases numbered 4, after V lost 2 bases and J lost 6 bases. The CDR3: CASSILAGGSDTQYF. The CDR3, as DNA: TGTGCCAGTAGTATACTAGCGGGGGGTAGTGATACGCAGTATTTT.

The gene calls are TRBV7-2 and TRBJ1-5; no firm D call. The CDR3 consists of 15 residues. CDR1 is SGHTA, CDR2 FQGNSA, per germline. Trimming pared 2 bases from V and 6 bases from J, leaving 14 bases between. CDR3 bases: TGTGCCAGCAGCTTAACTCCAAGTGGGAGTCAGCCCCAGCATTTT. It yields the protein CASSLTPSGSQPQHF.

This chain uses TRBV27 with TRBJ2-3; TRBD2 matches at 8 bases. With V trimmed by 2 bases and J by 1 base, 11 bases remained unmatched. Looked up from germline, CDR1 is MNHEY and CDR2 is SMNVEV (reference sequence). The CDR3 sequence is 18 residues long. CDR3 region: CASSLLDAGGFRTDTQYF. CDR3 DNA: TGTGCCAGCAGTTTACTTGATGCGGGGGGCTTTCGCACAGATACGCAGTATTTT.

The gene calls are TRBV6-5 and TRBJ1-6; 9 nucleotides line up with TRBD1. CDR3 size: 14 residues. The germline CDR1 and CDR2 sequences are MNHEY and SVGAGI. V shed 6 bases, J shed 7 bases, and the junction held 4 bases outside the gene matches. CDR3 sequence (DNA): TGTGCCAGCAGCCGGGACAGGGAGAATTCACCCCTCCACTTT. It yields the protein CASSRDRENSPLHF.

V gene TRBV19 combines with J gene TRBJ2-5, with D perhaps matching TRBD2 (5 bases). This CDR3 region has 12 residues. The V gene lost 6 bases and the J gene lost 6 bases, with 11 bases spanning the gap. Germline V CDR1 and CDR2: LNHDA, SQIVND (reference sequence). CDR3 in amino acids: CASRDPGKTQYF. In DNA, the CDR3 is TGTGCCAGTAGGGACCCGGGGAAGACCCAGTACTTC.

This clone was seen only a few times. The CDR3 bases are TGTGCCAGTAGTAGACTAGCGGGAGGCTACGAGCAGTACTTC. This codes for CASSRLAGGYEQYF. The chain combines TRBV19 with TRBJ2-7, with TRBD2 matching over 13 bases. The CDR3 covers 14 residues. With V trimmed by 4 bases and J by 3 bases, 0 bases remained unmatched. Per germline, CDR1 LNHDA and CDR2 SQIVND (reference sequence).

This sequence joins TRBV19 and TRBJ1-1; D unresolved. The CDR3 is made up of 14 amino acids. V gave up 0 bases and J gave up 3 bases, with 8 bases separating them. Germline V gives CDR1 LNHDA, CDR2 SQIVND (reference sequence). The chain's CDR3 is CASSIEGVDTEAFF. CDR3 coding DNA: TGTGCCAGTAGTATAGAGGGAGTGGACACTGAAGCTTTCTTT.

The rearrangement uses TRBV19 and TRBJ2-6, with 7 nucleotides matching TRBD1. J was trimmed by 1 base and V by 8 bases; bases with no gene match: 11. This CDR3 region has 17 residues. Looked up from germline, CDR1 is LNHDA and CDR2 is SQIVND (reference sequence). The CDR3 DNA follows: TGTGCCAGTTTTAACAGGGGCGAAAAATCTGGGGCCAACGTCCTGACTTTC. This sequence encodes CASFNRGEKSGANVLTF. The full variable domain, its missing parts supplied by reference TRBV19 and TRBJ2-6, is DGGITQSPKYLFRKEGQNVTLSCEQNLNHDAMYWYRQDPGQGLRLIYYSQIVNDFQKGDIAEGYSVSREKKESFPLTVTSAQKNPTAFYLCASFNRGEKSGANVLTFGAGSRLTVL.

V gene TRBV18 combines with J gene TRBJ1-6; no clear D gene. This CDR3 is 14 amino acids long. The V end lost 3 bases, the J end lost 10 bases, and 13 bases lay between the germline ends. Germline values: CDR1 KGHSH, CDR2 LQKENI. The CDR3 loop is CASSPEAEGSPLHF. The CDR3 DNA follows: TGTGCCAGCTCACCTGAGGCAGAAGGATCACCCCTCCACTTT.

The CDR3 DNA reads as TGTGCCAGCATCCCACCTACAGGGGGCTCCTACAATGAGCAGTTCTTC. Its translation is CASIPPTGGSYNEQFF. The gene calls are TRBV7-2 and TRBJ2-1; 8 bases fit TRBD1. With 7 bases clipped from V and 0 bases from J, the junction kept 8 bases outside the gene matches. Germline CDR1 reads SGHTA; CDR2 reads FQGNSA. The CDR3 loop spans 16 amino acids.

This clone was observed a few times. The J gene is TRBJ1-2, the V gene TRBV5-4, with 9 positions matching TRBD1. The CDR3 covers 15 residues. CDR1 and CDR2 (germline): SGHNT, YYREEE (reference sequence). The V gene end was trimmed by 5 bases and the J gene end by 0 bases; junction bases not matched to a gene: 5. In nucleotides, the CDR3 is TGTGCCAGCAGATTAGACAGGGGGGCTAACTATGGCTACACCTTC. This encodes CASRLDRGANYGYTF.

The gene calls are TRBV19 and TRBJ1-3; D unclear. From germline, CDR1 is LNHDA and CDR2 SQIVND (reference sequence). V lost 5 bases and J 0 bases, leaving 17 bases between the germline ends. This CDR3 has 17 residues. The CDR3 DNA sequence: TGTGCCAGTAGTTCACCGGACTACTCTCCCTCTGGAAACACCATATATTTT. This codes for CASSSPDYSPSGNTIYF.

The J gene is TRBJ1-5, the V gene TRBV6-6, with D perhaps TRBD1 (5 bases). Germline V gene data show CDR1 as MNHNY and CDR2 as SVGAGI (reference sequence). Trimming shortened V by 8 bases and J by 4 bases, and 15 bases separated the two germline ends. The CDR3 runs to 14 residues. The CDR3 region is CASSLWGGNQPQHF. The CDR3 DNA sequence: TGTGCCAGCTCTTTATGGGGCGGAAATCAGCCCCAGCATTTT.

The chain is built from TRBV5-4 and TRBJ2-5, with a weak D call TRBD2 (7 bases). Germline values: CDR1 SGHNT, CDR2 YYREEE (reference sequence). V was trimmed by 1 base and J by 2 bases, leaving 9 bases between them. The CDR3 has 14 residues. Here the CDR3 reads CASSLKGGQETQYF. DNA of the CDR3: TGTGCCAGCAGCTTGAAGGGGGGGCAAGAGACCCAGTACTTC.

The gene calls are TRBV6-5 and TRBJ2-7; D may be TRBD1 (6 bases). The germline V gene encodes CDR1 MNHEY and CDR2 SVGAGI. There are 15 residues in the CDR3. Trimming cost V 0 bases and J 2 bases, with 11 bases left between them. Written as DNA, the CDR3 is TGTGCCAGCAGTTACTCCCGGACAGTCACCTACGAGCAGTACTTC. Translated, it gives CASSYSRTVTYEQYF.

CDR3 in DNA: TGTGCCAGTAAGGGACTAGCGAGCTACGAGCAGTACTTC. It specifies CASKGLASYEQYF. This sequence joins TRBV19 and TRBJ2-7; 10 positions agree with TRBD2. The CDR3 loop spans 13 amino acids. The V gene end was trimmed by 7 bases and the J gene end by 3 bases; junction bases not matched to a gene: 3. Germline assignment: CDR1 LNHDA and CDR2 SQIVND (reference sequence).

The chain uses TRBV30 and TRBJ2-7; D is possibly TRBD1 (6 bases). The CDR3 runs 13 residues. Germline assignment: CDR1 GTSNPN and CDR2 SVGIG (reference sequence). The V end lost 5 bases, the J end lost 1 base, and 12 bases lay between the germline ends. The CDR3 sequence is CAWSQGFSYEQYF. CDR3 DNA sequence: TGTGCCTGGTCACAGGGTTTTTCCTACGAGCAGTACTTC.

The chain combines TRBV28 with TRBJ1-2; 8 bases match TRBD1. CDR1 is MDHEN, CDR2 SYDVKM, per germline. V was clipped by 9 bases and J by 7 bases; unmatched bases: 16. This CDR3 region has 15 residues. CDR3 amino acids: CASSFRQGATAGYTF. The CDR3 DNA is TGTGCCAGTAGCTTCCGGCAGGGGGCGACTGCTGGCTACACCTTC.

The rearrangement uses TRBV14 and TRBJ2-7; 12 bases agree with TRBD2. The CDR3 is 17 residues long. Trimming cost V 1 base and J 1 base; bases outside gene matches: 5. Germline V gives CDR1 SGHDN, CDR2 FVKESK. CDR3 in amino acids: CASSQGLAGGRSYEQYV. CDR3 DNA sequence: TGTGCCAGCAGCCAAGGCCTAGCGGGGGGGCGATCCTACGAGCAGTACGTC.

Regarding this clone: This specimen includes other DNA sequences encoding the same CDR3. The chain combines TRBV5-4 with TRBJ1-1; 8 bases agree with TRBD1. V lost 4 bases to trimming and J lost 4 bases; unmatched junction nucleotides: 3. Germline loops: CDR1 SGHNT, CDR2 YYREEE (reference sequence). The CDR3 loop spans 13 amino acids. This CDR3 reads CASSLTGVTEAFF. The CDR3 coding sequence is TGTGCCAGCAGCCTGACAGGGGTCACTGAAGCTTTCTTT.

The chain has TRBV24-1 and TRBJ2-5, with 8 bases identical to TRBD2. The V segment lost 0 bases and the J segment 9 bases; nucleotides outside the gene matches: 11. The CDR3 is 16 amino acids. Per the germline V gene, CDR1 is KGHDR and CDR2 is SFDVKD. CDR3 sequence reads: CATSDLPASGRVSQYF. The CDR3 bases are TGTGCCACCAGTGATTTGCCAGCTAGCGGGCGAGTGTCCCAGTACTTC.

The genes are TRBV28 and TRBJ2-6; 8 positions agree with TRBD1. The CDR3 is made up of 15 amino acids. J gave up 2 bases and V 5 bases, and 2 bases lay outside the gene matches. The germline V gene has CDR1 MDHEN and CDR2 SYDVKM. The CDR3, as DNA: TGTGCCAGCAGTCCACAGGGGGCTGGGGCCAACGTCCTGACTTTC. Translation gives CASSPQGAGANVLTF.

The chain recombines TRBV28 with TRBJ2-7; D is perhaps TRBD1 (6 bases). Trimming took off 5 bases at V and 12 bases at J, with 17 bases between the two ends. CDR1 is MDHEN, CDR2 SYDVKM, per germline. The CDR3 contains 12 residues. The DNA for the CDR3 is TGTGCCAGCAGTCACGGGACAATAGGACTGTACGTC. Its protein product is CASSHGTIGLYV.

The chain is built from TRBV4-1 and TRBJ2-5, with 16 nucleotides matching TRBD2. Germline V gene data show CDR1 as MGHRA and CDR2 as YSYEKL. This CDR3 has 19 amino acids. V shed 3 bases, J shed 0 bases, and the junction held 7 bases outside the gene matches. CDR3 amino acids: CASSQGLAGGWGYQETQYF. The CDR3 DNA reads TGCGCCAGCAGCCAGGGACTAGCGGGAGGGTGGGGGTACCAAGAGACCCAGTACTTC.

The chain uses TRBV29-1 and TRBJ2-2; no definite D call. Germline values: CDR1 SQVTM, CDR2 ANQGSEA. The ends were cut back, 6 bases at V and 5 bases at J, with 16 bases in the middle. There are 14 residues in the CDR3. This CDR3 is CSVRSGLKTGELFF. The DNA of the CDR3 is TGCAGCGTCCGGTCCGGGTTGAAAACCGGGGAGCTGTTTTTT.

The chain joins TRBV10-3 to TRBJ2-1; D is possibly TRBD1 (6 bases). Trimming removed 8 bases from V and 5 bases from J, with 10 bases in between. The CDR3 sequence is 12 residues long. The germline V gene encodes CDR1 ENHRY and CDR2 SYGVKD. CDR3 region: CAIEAGDNEQFF. CDR3 nucleotide sequence: TGTGCCATCGAGGCAGGGGACAATGAGCAGTTCTTC.